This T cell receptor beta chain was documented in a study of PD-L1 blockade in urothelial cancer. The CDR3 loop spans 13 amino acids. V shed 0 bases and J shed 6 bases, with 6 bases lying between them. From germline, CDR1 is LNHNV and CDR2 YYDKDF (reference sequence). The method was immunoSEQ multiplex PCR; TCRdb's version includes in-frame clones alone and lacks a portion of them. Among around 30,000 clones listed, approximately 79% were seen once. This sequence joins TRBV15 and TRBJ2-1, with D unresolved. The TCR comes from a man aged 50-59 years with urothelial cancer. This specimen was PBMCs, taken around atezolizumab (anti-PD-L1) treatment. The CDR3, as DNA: TGTGCCACCAGCAGAGATACTGTCAATGAGCAGTTCTTC. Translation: CATSRDTVNEQFF.